This paragraph covers one T cell receptor (beta chain) sequence. The antigen this receptor binds is unknown. One end of the junction varies from germline; a read error may be responsible. Genomic DNA was extracted from sorted cells for sequencing of the TCRbeta CDR3 region. The immunoSEQ Assay was used for sequencing of TCRbeta CDR3 regions. TCRdb stores this immuneACCESS table with in-frame sequences only. Part of the clones is absent; in the studies checked, under half of the shortfall reflects unresolved V genes, and no reason is known for the rest. The sample includes approximately 98,000 clones, with 80% to 95% observed a single time. The ten biggest clones cover around 0.7% of the sample. Reading the germline V gene (reference sequence) gives CDR1 WNHNN and CDR2 SYGVQD. The CDR3 sequence holds 13 residues, the cysteine and phenylalanine included. Only CDR3 DNA is held: 39 bases, read in frame from base 1.

Patients with autoimmune disease history or receiving systemic immunosuppression were excluded from the trial. Peripheral blood for TCR sequencing was collected from all dose cohorts at baseline, on cycle 4 day 1, and on cycle 7 day 1. The samples were taken from a phase I, first-in-human, multicenter, open-label dose-escalation trial of ivuxolimab. Adults with locally advanced or metastatic head and neck squamous cell, hepatocellular, melanoma or renal cell carcinoma were enrolled in the trial. Before TCR sequencing, CD4+ T cells and CD8+ T cells were sorted from peripheral blood as separate populations. These data come from a study of OX40 agonist ivuxolimab in advanced cancers. Background on the whole study: Ivuxolimab, which targeted the costimulatory receptor OX40 (CD134), was an agonistic, fully human IgG2 monoclonal antibody. Partial responses occurred in three dose-escalation patients: two with cutaneous melanoma and one with hepatocellular carcinoma. The paper covers the monotherapy dose-escalation part of the phase I ivuxolimab trial, which included N ≈ 50 patients. Of the 50 to 55 dose-escalation patients, hepatocellular carcinoma was present in about 20, melanoma in approximately 15, renal cell carcinoma in 9 and head and neck cancer in 9. Prior anti-PD-1, anti-PD-L1 or anti-CTLA-4 therapy was permitted, and 40% of dose-escalation patients had received checkpoint inhibitors. Intravenous ivuxolimab was administered to patients every 2 weeks at six dose levels: 0.01, 0.1, 0.3, 1.5, 3 and 10 mg/kg. Peripheral TCRbeta sequencing aimed to test whether ivuxolimab altered TCR sequence diversity and caused clonal T-cell expansion. The dose-escalation cohort was around 83% male with a mean age of about 65 years, ranging from roughly 20 to 80.

What the study reported, not specific to this receptor: Antigen specificity was not determined for the clonally expanded peripheral T cells. Partial responders in the 0.1-3.0 mg/kg groups had among the lowest normalized peripheral clonal expansion, especially among CD8+ T cells. On average, CD8+ T cells showed more expanded clones than CD4+ T cells after ivuxolimab. Low levels of normalized T-cell clonal expansion were also seen in some patients who did not respond. At doses of 0.1 to 3.0 mg/kg, clonal expansion of both CD4+ and CD8+ T cells in blood was seen between baseline and week 6.

This chain is built from TRBV10-1 and TRBJ2-1, with the D gene too uncertain to name. Specimen: CD4+ or CD8+ T cells sorted from blood, collected in a trial of the OX40 agonist ivuxolimab. The TCR was taken from an adult with an advanced solid tumor such as melanoma, head and neck, liver or kidney cancer. The nucleotides read TGCGTCAGCAGTGAGTCGGGTTACAATGAGCAGTTCTTC. This is translated as CVSSESGYNEQFF.